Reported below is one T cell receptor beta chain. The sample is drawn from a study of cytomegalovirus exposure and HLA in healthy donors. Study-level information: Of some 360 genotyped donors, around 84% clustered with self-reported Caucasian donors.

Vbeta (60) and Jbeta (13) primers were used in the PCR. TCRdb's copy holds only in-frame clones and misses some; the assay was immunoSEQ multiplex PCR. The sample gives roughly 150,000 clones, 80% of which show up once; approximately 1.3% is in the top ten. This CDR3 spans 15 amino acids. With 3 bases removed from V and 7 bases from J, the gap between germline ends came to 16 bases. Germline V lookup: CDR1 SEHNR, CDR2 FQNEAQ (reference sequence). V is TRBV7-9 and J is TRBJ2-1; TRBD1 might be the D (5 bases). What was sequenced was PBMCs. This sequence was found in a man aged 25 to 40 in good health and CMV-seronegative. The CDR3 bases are TGTGCCAGCAGCTTCGTTTCGGCCAGGGCGAATGAGCAGTTCTTC. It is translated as CASSFVSARANEQFF.